This TCR beta chain was sequenced for a study of response to subunit inactivated influenza vaccine. TCRdb redid the calling of the RT-PCR reads with MiXCR, one entry per CDR3 protein. The sample records 250,000 to 350,000 distinct CDR3 sequences, approximately 23% being singletons. V was trimmed by 5 bases and J by 1 base, leaving 14 bases between them. This CDR3 region has 15 residues. The J gene is TRBJ1-1, the V gene TRBV12-3 or TRBV12-4; D perhaps matches TRBD1 (6 bases). The clonotype was recovered from a man aged 50 to 69 who received an inactivated influenza vaccine. The sequencing used PBMCs from blood, collected about 20 months after vaccination. The CDR3: CASSPYRAANTEAFF. The CDR3 DNA reads TGTGCCAGCAGTCCGTACAGGGCGGCGAACACTGAAGCTTTCTTT.